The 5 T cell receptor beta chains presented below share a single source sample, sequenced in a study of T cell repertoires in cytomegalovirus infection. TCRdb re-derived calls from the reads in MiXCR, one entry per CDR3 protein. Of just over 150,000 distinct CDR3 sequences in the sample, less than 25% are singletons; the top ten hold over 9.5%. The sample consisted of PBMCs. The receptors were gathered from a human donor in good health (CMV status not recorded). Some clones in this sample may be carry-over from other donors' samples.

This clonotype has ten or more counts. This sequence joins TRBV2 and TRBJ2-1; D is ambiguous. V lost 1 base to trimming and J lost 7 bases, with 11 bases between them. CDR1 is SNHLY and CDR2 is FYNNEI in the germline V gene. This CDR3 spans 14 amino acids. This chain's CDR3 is CASSEEVAANEQFF. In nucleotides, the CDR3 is TGTGCCAGCAGTGAAGAGGTAGCCGCGAATGAGCAGTTCTTC.

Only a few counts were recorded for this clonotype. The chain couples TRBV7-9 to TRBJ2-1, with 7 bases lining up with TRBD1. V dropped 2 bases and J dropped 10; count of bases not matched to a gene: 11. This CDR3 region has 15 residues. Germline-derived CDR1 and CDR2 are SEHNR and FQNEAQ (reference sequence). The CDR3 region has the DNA TGTGCCAGCAGCTTACGGCTCTCGACAGGGTACGAGCAGTTCTTC. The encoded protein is CASSLRLSTGYEQFF.

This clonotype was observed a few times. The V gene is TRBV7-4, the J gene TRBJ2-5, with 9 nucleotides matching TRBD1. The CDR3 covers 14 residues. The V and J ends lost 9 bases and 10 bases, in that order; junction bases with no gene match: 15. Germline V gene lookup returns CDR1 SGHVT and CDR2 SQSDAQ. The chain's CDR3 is CASHAQGAEIDQYF. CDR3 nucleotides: TGTGCCAGTCACGCACAGGGGGCGGAAATAGACCAGTACTTC. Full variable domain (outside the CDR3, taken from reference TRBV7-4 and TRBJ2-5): GAGVSQSPRYKVAKRGRDVALRCDSISGHVTLYWYRQTLGQGSEVLTYSQSDAQRDKSGRPSGRFSAERPERSVSTLKIQRTEQGDSAVYLCASHAQGAEIDQYFGPGTRLLVL.

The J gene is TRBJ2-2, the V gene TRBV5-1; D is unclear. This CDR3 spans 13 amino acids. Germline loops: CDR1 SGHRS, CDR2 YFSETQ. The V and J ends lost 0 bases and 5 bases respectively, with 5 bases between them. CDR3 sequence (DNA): TGCGCCAGCAGCTTGGCGGTAACCGGGGAGCTGTTTTTT. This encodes CASSLAVTGELFF. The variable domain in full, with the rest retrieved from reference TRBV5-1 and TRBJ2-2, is KAGVTQTPRYLIKTRGQQVTLSCSPISGHRSVSWYQQTPGQGLQFLFEYFSETQRNKGNFPGRFSGRQFSNSRSEMNVSTLELGDSALYLCASSLAVTGELFFGEGSRLTVL.

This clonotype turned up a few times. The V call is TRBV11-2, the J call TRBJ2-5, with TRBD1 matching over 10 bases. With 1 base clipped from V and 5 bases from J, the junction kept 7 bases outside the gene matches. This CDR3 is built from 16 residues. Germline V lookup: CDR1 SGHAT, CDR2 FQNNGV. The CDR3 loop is CASSLGETGGVETQYF. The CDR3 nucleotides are TGTGCCAGCAGCTTAGGGGAGACAGGGGGCGTGGAGACCCAGTACTTC.